Shown below are 2 T cell receptor beta chains from a single sample sequenced in a study of T cells in Graves' hyperthyroidism and ophthalmopathy. It was RNA transcripts that yielded the amplified TCR beta CDR3 regions. When the TCR CDR3 underwent first-round RT-PCR, the HTBI primer set was used. From the multiplex PCR reads, TCRdb called clonotypes with MiXCR, one entry per CDR3 protein. The repertoire holds over 200,000 distinct CDR3 sequences, with about 17% as singletons. The specimen was blood. These receptor sequences come from a man aged 35 to 55 with Graves' hyperthyroidism.

This clonotype was observed a few times. The rearrangement joins TRBV6-1 to TRBJ2-7, with 11 bases matching TRBD1. Trimming cost V 5 bases and J 5 bases; bases outside gene matches: 11. CDR3 size: 16 residues. Germline V gives CDR1 MNHNS, CDR2 SASEGT. This CDR3 reads CASSRRTGGGGDEQYF. The CDR3 nucleotides are TGTGCCAGCAGTCGAAGGACAGGGGGCGGCGGTGACGAGCAGTACTTC.

This clonotype has a count of ten or more. The V gene is TRBV6-1, the J gene TRBJ1-1, with a weak D call TRBD1 (6 bases). The ends were cut back, 8 bases at V and 2 bases at J, with 24 bases in the middle. The germline gives CDR1 MNHNS, CDR2 SASEGT. The CDR3 is 17 residues long. The CDR3 region is CASQDESGAGSNTEAFF. The CDR3 DNA sequence: TGTGCCAGCCAAGACGAGTCGGGGGCGGGTAGTAACACTGAAGCTTTCTTT.